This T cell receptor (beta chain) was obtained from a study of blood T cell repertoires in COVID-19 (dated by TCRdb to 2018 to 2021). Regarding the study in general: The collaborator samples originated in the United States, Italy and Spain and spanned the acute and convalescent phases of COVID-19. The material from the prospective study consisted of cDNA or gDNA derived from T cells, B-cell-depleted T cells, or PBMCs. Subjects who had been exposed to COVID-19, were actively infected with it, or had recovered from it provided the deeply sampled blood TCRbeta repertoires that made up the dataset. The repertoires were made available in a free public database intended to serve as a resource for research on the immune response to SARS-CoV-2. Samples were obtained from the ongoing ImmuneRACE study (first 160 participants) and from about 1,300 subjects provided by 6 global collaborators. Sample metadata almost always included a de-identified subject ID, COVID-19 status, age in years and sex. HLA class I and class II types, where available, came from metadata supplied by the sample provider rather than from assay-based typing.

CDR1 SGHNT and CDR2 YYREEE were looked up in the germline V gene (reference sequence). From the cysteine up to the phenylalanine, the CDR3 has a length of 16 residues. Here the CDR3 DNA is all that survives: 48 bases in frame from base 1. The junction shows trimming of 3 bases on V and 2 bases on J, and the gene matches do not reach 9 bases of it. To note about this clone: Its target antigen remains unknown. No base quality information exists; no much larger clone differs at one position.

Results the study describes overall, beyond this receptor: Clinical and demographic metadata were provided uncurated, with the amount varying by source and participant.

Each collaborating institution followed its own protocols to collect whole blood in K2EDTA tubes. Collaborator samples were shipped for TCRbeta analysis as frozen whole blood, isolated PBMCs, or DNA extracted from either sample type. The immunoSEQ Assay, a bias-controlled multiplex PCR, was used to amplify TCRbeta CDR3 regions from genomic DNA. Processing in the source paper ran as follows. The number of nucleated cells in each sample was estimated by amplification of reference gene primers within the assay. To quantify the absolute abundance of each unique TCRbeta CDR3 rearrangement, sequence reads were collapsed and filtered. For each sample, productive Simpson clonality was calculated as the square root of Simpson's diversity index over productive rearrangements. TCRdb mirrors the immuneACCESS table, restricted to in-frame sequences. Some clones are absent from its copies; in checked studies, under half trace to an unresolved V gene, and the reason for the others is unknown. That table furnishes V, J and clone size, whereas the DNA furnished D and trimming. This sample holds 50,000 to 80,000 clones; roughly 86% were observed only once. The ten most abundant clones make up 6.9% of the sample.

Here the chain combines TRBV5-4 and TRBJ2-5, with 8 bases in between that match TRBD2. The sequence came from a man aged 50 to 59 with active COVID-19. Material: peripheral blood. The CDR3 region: CASSWEAGAFQETQYF. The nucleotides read TGTGCCAGCAGCTGGGAAGCGGGGGCTTTTCAAGAGACCCAGTACTTC. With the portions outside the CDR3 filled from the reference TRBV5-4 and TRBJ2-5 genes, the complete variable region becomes ETGVTQSPTHLIKTRGQQVTLRCSSQSGHNTVSWYQQALGQGPQFIFQYYREEENGRGNFPPRFSGLQFPNYSSELNVNALELDDSALYLCASSWEAGAFQETQYFGPGTRLLVL.